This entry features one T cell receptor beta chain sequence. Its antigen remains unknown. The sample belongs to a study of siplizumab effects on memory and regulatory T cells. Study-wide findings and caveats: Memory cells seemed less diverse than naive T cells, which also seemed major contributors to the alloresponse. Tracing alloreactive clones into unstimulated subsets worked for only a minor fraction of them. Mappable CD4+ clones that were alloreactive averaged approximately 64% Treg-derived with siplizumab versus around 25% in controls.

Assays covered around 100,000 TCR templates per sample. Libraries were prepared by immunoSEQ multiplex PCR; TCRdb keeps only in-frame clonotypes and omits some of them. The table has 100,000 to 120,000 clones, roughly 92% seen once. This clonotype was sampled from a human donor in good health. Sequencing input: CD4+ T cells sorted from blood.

The CDR3, as DNA: TGTGCCAGCAGCGTAGGGACGAGCTCCTATAATTCACCCCTCCACTTT. Its translation is CASSVGTSSYNSPLHF. V is TRBV9 and J is TRBJ1-6, with D unclear. The length of the CDR3 is 16 residues. Per germline, CDR1 SGDLS and CDR2 YYNGEE. V was trimmed by 0 bases and J by 0 bases, leaving 7 bases between them.